This T cell receptor (beta chain) was sequenced during a study of CD8 T cells in Susac syndrome. Study at large: Treatment at blood withdrawal was none, corticosteroids, or intravenous immunoglobulin alone in Susac syndrome patients.

It was with random hexamers that about 0.45 to 1 ug RNA was reverse transcribed. TCRdb ran MiXCR on the immunoSEQ multiplex PCR reads and lists one entry per CDR3 protein. This sample has some 150,000 distinct CDR3 sequences; almost 96% occur once, and the top ten carry about 0.08%. The CDR3 contains 12 residues. Germline assignment: CDR1 MNHEY and CDR2 SVGEGT. Between the trimmed V and J ends, which lost 6 bases and 4 bases, there was a span of 9 bases. Patients with Susac syndrome met diagnostic criteria that were recently defined for definite or probable disease. J is TRBJ1-2 and V is TRBV6-2 or TRBV6-3, with D unresolved. The specimen sequenced was CD4+ T cells from PBMCs. The source of this sequence is a human donor with Susac syndrome. The CDR3 DNA reads TGTGCCAGCAGAAGGACTAGCTATGGCTACACCTTC. As protein: CASRRTSYGYTF.